This TCR beta chain stems from a study of CD8+ T cells in alopecia areata. Only one count was recorded for this clone. Following RNA extraction, reverse transcription yielded cDNA that acted as the sequencing template. Profiling relied on immunoSEQ multiplex PCR, and the TCRdb table lists in-frame clones only, not all of them. The sample has some 180,000 clones, about 51% seen once; the top ten hold around a tenth. Trimming cost V 3 bases and J 0 bases, with 9 bases left between them. Germline V CDR1 and CDR2: SGHVS, FQNEAQ. CDR3 length equals 14 residues. The treatment was: oral pan-JAK inhibitor, 5-10 mg twice daily. Sorted out of PBMCs were CD4+ T cells and CD8+ T cells.

The source of this sequence is a human donor with alopecia areata. The rearrangement uses TRBV7-8 and TRBJ2-7; D not resolved. The starting material was CD8+ T cells sorted from blood, obtained at week 52, from a patient treated with tofacitinib. The CDR3 DNA is TGTGCCAGCAGCTTTCATTCAGGCTCCTACGAGCAGTACTTC. Residues: CASSFHSGSYEQYF.